This T cell receptor (beta chain) was sequenced for a study of post-analysis software for immune sequencing data. Prepared TCR beta cDNA libraries contained unique molecular identifiers. TCRdb fed the PCR reads into MiXCR, producing one record per CDR3 protein. There are some 690,000 distinct CDR3 sequences in the sample; 59% occur only once, and approximately 10% lies in the top ten. V was cut by 6 bases and J by 7 bases, with 16 bases left in between. This CDR3 contains 12 residues. Germline assignment: CDR1 DFQATT and CDR2 SNEGSKA (reference sequence). This clonotype was detected a few times. Its target is unknown. Study-wide results and caveats: Patients had higher frequencies than controls of a handful of TRBV segments, including TRBV5-6, TRBV5-1 and TRBV20-1.

The genes are TRBV20-1 and TRBJ2-7; TRBD1 might be the D (6 bases). The sequenced material came from blood. The source is a girl aged 2 to 10 with multiple sclerosis. The CDR3 here is CSARGGRYEQYF. CDR3 bases: TGCAGTGCGCGAGGGGGTCGATATGAGCAGTACTTC.